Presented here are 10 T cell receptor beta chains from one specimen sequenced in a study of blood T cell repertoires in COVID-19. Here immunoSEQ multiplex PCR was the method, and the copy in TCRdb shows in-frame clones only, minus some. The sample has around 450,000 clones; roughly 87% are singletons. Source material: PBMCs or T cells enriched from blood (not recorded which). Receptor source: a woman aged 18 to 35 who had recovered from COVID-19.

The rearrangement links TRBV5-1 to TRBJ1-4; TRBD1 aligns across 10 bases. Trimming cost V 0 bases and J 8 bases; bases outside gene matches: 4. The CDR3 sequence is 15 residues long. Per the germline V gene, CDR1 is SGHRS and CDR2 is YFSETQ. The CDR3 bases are TGCGCCAGCAGCTTGGGAGGGACAGGGGAAGAAAAACTGTTTTTT. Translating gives CASSLGGTGEEKLFF.

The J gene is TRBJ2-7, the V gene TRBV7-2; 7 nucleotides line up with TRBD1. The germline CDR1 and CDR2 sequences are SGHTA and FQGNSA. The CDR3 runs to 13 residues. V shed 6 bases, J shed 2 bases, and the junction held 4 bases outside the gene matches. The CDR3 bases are TGTGCCAGCAGACGACAGGGCACCTACGAGCAGTACTTC. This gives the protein CASRRQGTYEQYF. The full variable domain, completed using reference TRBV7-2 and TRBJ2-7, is GAGVSQSPSNKVTEKGKDVELRCDPISGHTALYWYRQSLGQGLEFLIYFQGNSAPDKSGLPSDRFSAERTGGSVSTLTIQRTQQEDSAVYLCASRRQGTYEQYFGPGTRLTVT.

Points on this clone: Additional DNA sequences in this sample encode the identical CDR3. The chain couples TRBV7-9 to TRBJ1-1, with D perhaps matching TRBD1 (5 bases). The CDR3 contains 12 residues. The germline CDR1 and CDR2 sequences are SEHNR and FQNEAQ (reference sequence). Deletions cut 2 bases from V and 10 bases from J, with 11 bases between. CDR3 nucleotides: TGTGCCAGCAGCTTAAGTCAGGGAAGAGCTTTCTTT. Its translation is CASSLSQGRAFF.

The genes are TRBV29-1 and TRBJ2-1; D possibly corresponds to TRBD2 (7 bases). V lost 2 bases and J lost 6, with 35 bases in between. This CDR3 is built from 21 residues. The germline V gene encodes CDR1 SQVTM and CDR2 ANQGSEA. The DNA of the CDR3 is TGCAGCGTTGAAACTATCCCCGGTCCCGGGGGTGGGGGGGCCAGCGGCAATGAGCAGTTCTTC. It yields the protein CSVETIPGPGGGGASGNEQFF.

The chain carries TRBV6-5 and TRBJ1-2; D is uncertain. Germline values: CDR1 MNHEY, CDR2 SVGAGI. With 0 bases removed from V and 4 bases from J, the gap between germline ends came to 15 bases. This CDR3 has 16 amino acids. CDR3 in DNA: TGTGCCAGCAGTTACTCGAGAGTCGGGTGGGTCTATGGCTACACCTTC. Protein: CASSYSRVGWVYGYTF.

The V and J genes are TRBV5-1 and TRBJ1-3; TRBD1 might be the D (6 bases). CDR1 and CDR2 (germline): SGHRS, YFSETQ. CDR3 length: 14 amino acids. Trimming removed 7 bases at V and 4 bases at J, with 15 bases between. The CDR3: CASRPGAEGNTIYF. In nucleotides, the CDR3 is TGCGCCAGCCGACCAGGGGCGGAAGGAAACACCATATATTTT.

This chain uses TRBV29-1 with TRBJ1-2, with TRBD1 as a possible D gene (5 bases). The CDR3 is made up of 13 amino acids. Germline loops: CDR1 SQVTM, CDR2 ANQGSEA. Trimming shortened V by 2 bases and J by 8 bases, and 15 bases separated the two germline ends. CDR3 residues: CSVESLDNGGYTF. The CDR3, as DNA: TGCAGCGTTGAAAGTTTGGACAATGGAGGCTACACCTTC.

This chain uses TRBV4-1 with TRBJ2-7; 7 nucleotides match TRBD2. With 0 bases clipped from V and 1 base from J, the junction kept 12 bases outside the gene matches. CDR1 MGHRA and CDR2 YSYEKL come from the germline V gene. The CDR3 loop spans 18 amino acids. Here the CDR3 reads CASSQDWDSGPPSYEQYF. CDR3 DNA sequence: TGCGCCAGCAGCCAAGATTGGGATAGCGGGCCCCCTTCCTACGAGCAGTACTTC.

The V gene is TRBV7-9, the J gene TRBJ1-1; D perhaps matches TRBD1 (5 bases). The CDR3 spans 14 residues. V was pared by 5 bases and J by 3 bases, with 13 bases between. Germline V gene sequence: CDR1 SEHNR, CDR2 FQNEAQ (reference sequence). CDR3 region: CASSLGQRDTEAFF. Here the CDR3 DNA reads TGTGCCAGCAGCCTTGGACAAAGAGACACTGAAGCTTTCTTT.

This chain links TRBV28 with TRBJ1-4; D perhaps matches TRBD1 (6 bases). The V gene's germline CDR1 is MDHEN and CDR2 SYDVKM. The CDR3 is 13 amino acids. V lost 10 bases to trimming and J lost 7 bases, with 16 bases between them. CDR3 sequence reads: CATENAGVEKLFF. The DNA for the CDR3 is TGTGCCACCGAGAACGCAGGGGTTGAAAAACTGTTTTTT.